The source of this T cell receptor beta chain is a study of cytomegalovirus exposure and HLA in healthy donors. Sequencing was performed with immunoSEQ multiplex PCR; in TCRdb, only in-frame clones are kept and a portion is missing. Found here are a few hundred thousand clones, around 88% of them singletons; the top ten hold just under 3%. This CDR3 is 15 amino acids long. J lost 2 bases, V lost 1 base, and 4 bases had no gene match. Germline values: CDR1 SGHDN, CDR2 FVKESK. This TCR came from a woman aged 18 to 35 in good health and CMV-seronegative. This sequence joins TRBV14 and TRBJ1-1, with 7 nucleotides matching TRBD1. Sequenced sample: PBMCs. The CDR3 loop is CASSQARGRNTEAFF. CDR3 nucleotide sequence: TGTGCCAGCAGCCAAGCGAGGGGGCGAAACACTGAAGCTTTCTTT.